These 11 T cell receptor beta chains came from one sample sequenced in a study of T cells expressing NK-cell markers. From the 5' RACE reads, TCRdb lists one entry per CDR3 protein and no DNA. This sample's table reports 500,000 to 600,000 distinct CDR3 sequences. The sample was blood T cells: a sorted CD56 or NKG2C T cell subset, CD4+ or CD8+ T cells, or bulk PBMC T cells (not recorded which). The receptors come from a man between 18 and 29 years old in good health.

V gene TRBV11-2 combines with J gene TRBJ1-6. This CDR3 is built from 17 residues. CDR1 and CDR2 (germline): SGHAT, FQNNGV. CDR3 amino acids: CASSSSGTTGGRSPLHF.

The chain links TRBV5-6 to TRBJ2-1; TCRdb selects TRBD2, and the lack of DNA leaves this call unchecked. The CDR3 consists of 16 residues. Germline V CDR1 and CDR2: SGHDT, YYEEEE. Here the CDR3 reads CASSSWTERHYNEQFF. The full variable domain, with the rest looked up from reference TRBV5-6 and TRBJ2-1, is DAGVTQSPTHLIKTRGQQVTLRCSPKSGHDTVSWYQQALGQGPQFIFQYYEEEERQRGNFPDRFSGHQFPNYSSELNVNALLLGDSALYLCASSSWTERHYNEQFFGPGTRLTVL.

V is TRBV12-3 or TRBV12-4 and J is TRBJ2-1; TCRdb's D call, TRBD2, is unchecked because there is no DNA. CDR3 length: 16 amino acids. This CDR3 reads CASRLRTSGTYNEQFF.

The CDR3 is CASSPRSGGQVSPLHF. This chain connects TRBV14 to TRBJ1-6; the TCRdb call, TRBD1, lacks DNA for checking. CDR1 is SGHDN and CDR2 is FVKESK in the germline V gene. The CDR3 has 16 residues.

The chain uses TRBV12-3 or TRBV12-4 and TRBJ2-3; lacking DNA, the TRBD2 call made by TCRdb goes unchecked. This CDR3 region has 19 residues. The CDR3 sequence is CASSAAYSGRAGYTDTQYF.

V usage is TRBV4-3 and J usage is TRBJ2-1; TCRdb calls TRBD2, which cannot be checked without DNA. This CDR3 is 16 amino acids long. Germline V gene lookup returns CDR1 LGHNA and CDR2 YSLEER. The CDR3 reads CASSQGTRGAYNEQFF.

The CDR3: CASSFPGQNYEQYF. This rearrangement joins TRBV7-2 to TRBJ2-7; as DNA is missing, the TRBD1 call by TCRdb cannot be tested. The germline gives CDR1 SGHTA, CDR2 FQGNSA. The CDR3 runs to 14 residues.

The J gene is TRBJ1-2, the V gene TRBV12-3 or TRBV12-4; TCRdb's D call, TRBD1, is unchecked because there is no DNA. The CDR3 runs 11 residues. CDR3 amino acids: CASRPHEGYTF.

This rearrangement joins TRBV25-1 to TRBJ1-1. Looked up from germline, CDR1 is MGHDK and CDR2 is SYGVNS. There are 14 residues in the CDR3. The CDR3 reads CASSEYRSDTEAFF.

The genes are TRBV15 and TRBJ2-3; TCRdb picks TRBD2, but there is no DNA to check that call. Germline V gives CDR1 LNHNV, CDR2 YYDKDF (reference sequence). CDR3 length equals 14 residues. The CDR3 loop reads CATSIAGDTDTQYF.

The V and J genes are TRBV3-1 and TRBJ2-7; absent DNA, TCRdb's TRBD2 call cannot be checked. CDR3 length equals 18 residues. Per germline, CDR1 LGHDT and CDR2 YNNKEL (reference sequence). CDR3 sequence reads: CASSQTFSEGTSSYEQYF.